The rows below give T cell receptor beta chains drawn from one sample of a study of cytomegalovirus exposure and HLA in healthy donors. Data came from immunoSEQ multiplex PCR; TCRdb stores just in-frame clones and leaves some out. This repertoire shows 83,000 or so clones, about four fifths found once; its top ten account for approximately 1.9%. The material sequenced was PBMCs. The receptors shown here come from a woman between 25 and 40 years old in good health and CMV-seronegative. Each CDR3 is given with its conserved first and last residue. Rows may omit the clone size; those that give it use once, few, many or a size class.

clone_size: NA
v_call: TRBV7-9
cdr3_aa: CASSHNPTSPDPAF

clone_size: NA
v_call: TRBV7-9
cdr3_aa: CASSSRQEYPSF

clone_size: NA
v_call: TRBV19
cdr3_aa: CASSPRLAGGADTQYF

clone_size: NA
v_call: TRBV11-2
cdr3_aa: CASSLTGGRVLNEQFF

clone_size: NA
v_call: TRBV4-1
cdr3_aa: CASSQDPGSYTEAFF

clone_size: few
v_call: TRBV5-1
cdr3_aa: CASSLVSVPTQETQYF

clone_size: few
v_call: TRBV5-1
cdr3_aa: CASSLAGTDTQYF

clone_size: NA
v_call: TRBV29-1
cdr3_aa: CSATVDSTDTQYF

clone_size: once
v_call: TRBV18
cdr3_aa: CASSPPQGNSNQPQHF

clone_size: NA
v_call: TRBV5-4
cdr3_aa: CASSRGGESPLYGYTF

clone_size: NA
v_call: TRBV7-9
cdr3_aa: CASRRLSSSTGELFF

clone_size: NA
v_call: TRBV4-2
cdr3_aa: CASSQTQGSLEKLFF

clone_size: NA
v_call: TRBV5-1
cdr3_aa: CASSLEVAGRGETQYF

clone_size: NA
v_call: TRBV14
cdr3_aa: CASSRSGPEQFF

clone_size: NA
v_call: TRBV7-9
cdr3_aa: CASSLDIAGRGVYQETQYF

clone_size: NA
v_call: TRBV6-1
cdr3_aa: CASSKLAASTDTQYF

clone_size: NA
v_call: TRBV28
cdr3_aa: CASSLDRVDTEAFF

clone_size: NA
v_call: TRBV6-5
cdr3_aa: CASSYDRASSYEQYF

clone_size: once
v_call: TRBV4-2
cdr3_aa: CASSRTGETSYNEQFF

clone_size: NA
v_call: TRBV14
cdr3_aa: CASSPQRNPYEQYF

clone_size: few
v_call: TRBV10-3
cdr3_aa: CAISDTGDYYGYTF

clone_size: NA
v_call: TRBV4-3
cdr3_aa: CASSQKFGLAGATGELFF

clone_size: NA
v_call: TRBV11-2
cdr3_aa: CASSHGQGGQPQHF

clone_size: NA
v_call: TRBV19
cdr3_aa: CASSPGQGFEQYF

clone_size: NA
v_call: TRBV2
cdr3_aa: CASRFDRPTNEKLFF

clone_size: once
v_call: TRBV7-9
cdr3_aa: CASSLVTSSHLDEQFF

clone_size: NA
v_call: TRBV6-1
cdr3_aa: CASSEELGTGVGGANVLTF

clone_size: few
v_call: TRBV19
cdr3_aa: CASSIATQRTEAFF

clone_size: NA
v_call: TRBV7-9
cdr3_aa: CASSFRESQRLAF